There are many counts of the clone carrying this T cell receptor (beta chain). Its antigen is currently unknown. This CDR3 is built from 14 residues. The V end was cut by 4 bases, the J end by 5 bases, with 14 bases between. Per the germline V gene, CDR1 is LGHNA and CDR2 is YSLEER. The data stem from a study of T-cell memory formation after mild COVID-19. Study summary: TCR clusters largely stayed donor specific.

Findings and limits, study-wide: That cross-reactive memory joined was suggested by some responding clones appearing in pre-infection memory. CD4+ contracting clones were found mainly in CM and EM, and CD8+ ones in EMRA.

In TCRdb, the 5' RACE reads were re-called with MiXCR into one record per CDR3 protein. This sample has about 390,000 distinct CDR3 sequences, with about 17% found just once. V and J are TRBV4-3 and TRBJ1-2, with D maybe TRBD1 (5 bases). The sequence was obtained from a man aged 18-30 years who had mild COVID-19 (a few samples of this study predate the infection). Cell type and time point are not known. The specimen was PBMCs or a T cell subset sorted from them (not recorded which). CDR3 protein: CASSLRWGAYGYTF. The CDR3 DNA is TGCGCCAGCAGCCTAAGATGGGGCGCGTATGGCTACACCTTC.